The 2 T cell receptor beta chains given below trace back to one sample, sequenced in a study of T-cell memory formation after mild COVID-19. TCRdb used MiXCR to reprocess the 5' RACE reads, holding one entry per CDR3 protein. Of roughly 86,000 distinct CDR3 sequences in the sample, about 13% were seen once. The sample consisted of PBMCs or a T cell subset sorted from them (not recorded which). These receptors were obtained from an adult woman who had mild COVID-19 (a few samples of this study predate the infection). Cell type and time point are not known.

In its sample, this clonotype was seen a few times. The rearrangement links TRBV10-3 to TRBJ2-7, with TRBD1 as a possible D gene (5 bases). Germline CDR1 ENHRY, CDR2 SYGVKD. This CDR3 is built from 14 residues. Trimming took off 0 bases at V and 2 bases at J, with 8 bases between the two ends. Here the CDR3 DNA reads TGTGCCATCAGTGAGTCCTGGGGCACCTACGAGCAGTACTTC. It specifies CAISESWGTYEQYF.

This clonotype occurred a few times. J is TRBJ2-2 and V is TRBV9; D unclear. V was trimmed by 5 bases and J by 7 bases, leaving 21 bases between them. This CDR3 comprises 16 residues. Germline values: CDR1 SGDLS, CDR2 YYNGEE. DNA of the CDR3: TGTGCCAGCAGTACTCCACCCGAGCATGTAAACGGGGAGCTGTTTTTT. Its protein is CASSTPPEHVNGELFF.